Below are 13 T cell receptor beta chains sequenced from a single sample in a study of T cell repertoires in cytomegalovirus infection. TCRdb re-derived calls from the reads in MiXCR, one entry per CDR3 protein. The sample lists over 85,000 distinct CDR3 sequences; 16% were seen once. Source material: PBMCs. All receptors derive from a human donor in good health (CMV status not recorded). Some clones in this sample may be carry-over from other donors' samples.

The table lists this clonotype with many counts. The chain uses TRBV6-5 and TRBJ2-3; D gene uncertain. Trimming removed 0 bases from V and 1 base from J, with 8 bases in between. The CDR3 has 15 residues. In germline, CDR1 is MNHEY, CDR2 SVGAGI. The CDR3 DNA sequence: TGTGCCAGCAGTTACTCAGGAACAGGCACAGATACGCAGTATTTT. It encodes CASSYSGTGTDTQYF.

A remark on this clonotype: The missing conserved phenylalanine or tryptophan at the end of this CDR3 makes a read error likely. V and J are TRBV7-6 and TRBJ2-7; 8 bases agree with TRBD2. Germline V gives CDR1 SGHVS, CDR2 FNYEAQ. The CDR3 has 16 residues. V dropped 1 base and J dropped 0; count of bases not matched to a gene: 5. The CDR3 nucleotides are TGTGCCAGCAGCTTAGGAAGCGGGGGCCTCTCCTACGAGCAGTACTAC. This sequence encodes CASSLGSGGLSYEQYY.

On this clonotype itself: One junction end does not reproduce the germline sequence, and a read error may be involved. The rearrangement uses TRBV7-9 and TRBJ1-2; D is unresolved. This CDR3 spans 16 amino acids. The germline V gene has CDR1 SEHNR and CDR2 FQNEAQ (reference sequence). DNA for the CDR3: TGTGCCAGCAGCTCGATCGGACGTAGGCCTACTTATGTCTACACCTTC. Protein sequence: CASSSIGRRPTYVYTF.

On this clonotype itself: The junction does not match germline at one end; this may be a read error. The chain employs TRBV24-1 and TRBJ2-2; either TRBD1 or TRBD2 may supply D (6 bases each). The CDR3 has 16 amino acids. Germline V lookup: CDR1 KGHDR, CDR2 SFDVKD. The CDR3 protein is CATSDKTGGDTVELFF. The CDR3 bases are TGTGCCACCAGTGACAAGACAGGAGGGGACACCGTGGAGCTGTTTTTT.

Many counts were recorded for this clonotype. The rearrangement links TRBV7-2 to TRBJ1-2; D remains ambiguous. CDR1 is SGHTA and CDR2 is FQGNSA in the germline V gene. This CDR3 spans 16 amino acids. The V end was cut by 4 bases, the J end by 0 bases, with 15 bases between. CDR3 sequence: CASSSKGIGTNYGYTF. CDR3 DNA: TGTGCCAGCAGCTCAAAGGGAATCGGTACTAACTATGGCTACACCTTC.

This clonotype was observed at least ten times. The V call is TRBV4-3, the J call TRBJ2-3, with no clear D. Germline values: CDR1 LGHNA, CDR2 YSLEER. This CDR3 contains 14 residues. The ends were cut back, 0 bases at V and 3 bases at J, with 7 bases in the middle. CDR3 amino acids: CASSQDKRTDTQYF. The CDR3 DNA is TGCGCCAGCAGCCAAGACAAAAGAACAGATACGCAGTATTTT.

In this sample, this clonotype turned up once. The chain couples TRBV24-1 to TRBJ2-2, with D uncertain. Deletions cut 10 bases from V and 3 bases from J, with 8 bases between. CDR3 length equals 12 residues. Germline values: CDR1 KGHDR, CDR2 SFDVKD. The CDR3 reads CATTEYTGELFF. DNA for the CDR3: TGTGCCACGACTGAGTACACCGGGGAGCTGTTTTTT.

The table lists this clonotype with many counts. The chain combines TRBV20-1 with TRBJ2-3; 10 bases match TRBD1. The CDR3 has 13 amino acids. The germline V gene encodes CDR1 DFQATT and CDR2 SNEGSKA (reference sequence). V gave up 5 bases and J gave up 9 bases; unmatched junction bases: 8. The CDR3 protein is CSAPGTGDWTQYF. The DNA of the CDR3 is TGCAGTGCTCCCGGGACAGGGGATTGGACGCAGTATTTT.

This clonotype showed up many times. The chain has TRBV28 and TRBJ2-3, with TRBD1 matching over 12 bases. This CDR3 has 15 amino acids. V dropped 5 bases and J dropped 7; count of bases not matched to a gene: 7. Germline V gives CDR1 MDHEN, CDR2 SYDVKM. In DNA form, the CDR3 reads TGTGCCAGCAGTGGGACAGGGGGCCGTTTCTATACGCAGTATTTT. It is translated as CASSGTGGRFYTQYF. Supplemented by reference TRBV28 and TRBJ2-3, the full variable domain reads DVKVTQSSRYLVKRTGEKVFLECVQDMDHENMFWYRQDPGLGLRLIYFSYDVKMKEKGDIPEGYSVSREKKERFSLILESASTNQTSMYLCASSGTGGRFYTQYFGPGTRLTVL.

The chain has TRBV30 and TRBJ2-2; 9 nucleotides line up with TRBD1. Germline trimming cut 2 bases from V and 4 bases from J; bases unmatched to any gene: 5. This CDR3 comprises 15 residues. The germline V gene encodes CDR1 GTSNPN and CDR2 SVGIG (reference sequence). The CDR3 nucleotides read TGTGCCTGGAGTTTCGGACAGGGGAGCACCGGGGAGCTGTTTTTT. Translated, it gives CAWSFGQGSTGELFF.

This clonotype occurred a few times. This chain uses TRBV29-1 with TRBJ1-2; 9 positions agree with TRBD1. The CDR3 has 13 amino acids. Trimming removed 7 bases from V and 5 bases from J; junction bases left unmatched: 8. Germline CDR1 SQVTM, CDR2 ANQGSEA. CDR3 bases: TGCAGCGCCCAGGGACAGGGACGATATGGCTACACCTTC. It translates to CSAQGQGRYGYTF.

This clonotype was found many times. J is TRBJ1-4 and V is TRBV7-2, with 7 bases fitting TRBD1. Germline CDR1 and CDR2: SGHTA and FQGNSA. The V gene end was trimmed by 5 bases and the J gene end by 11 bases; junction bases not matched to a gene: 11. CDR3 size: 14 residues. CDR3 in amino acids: CASSPGTAKGKLFF. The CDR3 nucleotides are TGTGCCAGCAGCCCAGGGACAGCGAAAGGGAAACTGTTTTTT.

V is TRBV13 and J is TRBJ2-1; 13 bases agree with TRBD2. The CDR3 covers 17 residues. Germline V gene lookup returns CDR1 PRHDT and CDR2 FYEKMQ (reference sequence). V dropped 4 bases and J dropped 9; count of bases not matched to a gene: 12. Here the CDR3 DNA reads TGTGCCAGCAGCTCGGAACTAGCGGGGGGGCCAGGGGGTGAGCAGTTCTTC. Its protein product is CASSSELAGGPGGEQFF.